The rows below give T cell receptor beta chains drawn from one sample of a study of OX40 agonist ivuxolimab in advanced cancers. Method: immunoSEQ multiplex PCR; TCRdb's copy keeps in-frame clones and lacks some. The sample includes some 150,000 clones, approximately 94% of them seen just once. Source: CD4+ or CD8+ T cells sorted from blood, taken in a trial of the OX40 agonist ivuxolimab. The receptors come from an adult with an advanced solid tumor such as melanoma, head and neck, liver or kidney cancer. Each CDR3 is given with its conserved first and last residue. The order of the fields is D gene, clone size, J gene, V gene, CDR3 protein, CDR3 DNA. A D gene is named only where the DNA matches it firmly. Not all rows give a size; the values are once, few, many and, for expanded clones, a class.

TRBD1 . TRBJ2-7 TRBV11-2 CASSLYGTGNWYEQYF TGTGCCAGCAGCTTATATGGGACAGGTAATTGGTACGAGCAGTACTTC
TRBD1 . TRBJ2-3 TRBV5-1 CASSLGTAQGNTQYF TGCGCCAGCAGCTTGGGAACTGCACAGGGGAATACGCAGTATTTT
. . TRBJ2-1 TRBV7-2 CASSLVFRAGGGDEQFF TGTGCCAGCAGCTTAGTGTTTCGGGCAGGGGGAGGCGATGAGCAGTTCTTC
. . TRBJ2-7 TRBV5-1 CASSLANWASYEQYF TGCGCCAGCAGCTTGGCCAACTGGGCTTCCTACGAGCAGTACTTC
. . TRBJ1-3 TRBV7-9 CASSVTGFTRGNTIYF TGTGCCAGCAGCGTCACAGGTTTTACTCGTGGAAACACCATATATTTT
. . TRBJ2-7 TRBV4-3 CASSADLGLEQYF TGCGCCAGCAGCGCGGACCTGGGGCTCGAGCAGTACTTC
. . TRBJ1-1 TRBV7-2 CASNEGWGGNTEAFF TGTGCCAGCAACGAAGGCTGGGGCGGAAACACTGAAGCTTTCTTT
. few TRBJ2-7 TRBV5-1 CASSDSVFSYEQYF TGCGCCAGCAGTGACAGCGTCTTCTCCTACGAGCAGTACTTC
. . TRBJ1-2 TRBV5-4 CASSLPGTGHGYTF TGTGCCAGCAGCTTGCCCGGGACTGGGCATGGCTACACCTTC
TRBD1 . TRBJ1-5 TRBV4-2 CASRADRGSDQPQHF TGTGCCAGCAGGGCGGACAGGGGAAGTGATCAGCCCCAGCATTTT
. . TRBJ2-3 TRBV23-1 CASSQSGGQAKSTDTQYF TGCGCCAGCAGTCAATCCGGCGGGCAGGCCAAAAGCACAGATACGCAGTATTTT
TRBD1 . TRBJ1-4 TRBV5-1 CASSLGPDRGNEKLFF TGCGCCAGCAGCTTGGGCCCGGACAGGGGTAATGAAAAACTGTTTTTT
TRBD1 . TRBJ1-1 TRBV28 CASSPPGGQLRDSAEAFF TGTGCCAGCAGCCCTCCAGGGGGACAGTTAAGAGACTCGGCTGAAGCTTTCTTT
. . TRBJ1-1 TRBV7-2 CASSLGSGANTEAFF TGTGCCAGCAGCTTAGGCTCAGGGGCAAACACTGAAGCTTTCTTT
. . TRBJ2-7 TRBV18 CASSPLGSAVFYEQYF TGTGCCAGCTCACCCCTGGGGTCAGCGGTTTTCTACGAGCAGTACTTC
. . TRBJ1-2 TRBV30 CAWSVRSDNYGYTF TGTGCCTGGAGTGTCAGGTCGGATAACTATGGCTACACCTTC
TRBD2 . TRBJ2-7 TRBV6-5 CASSSVAGPYEQYF TGTGCCAGCAGTTCAGTAGCGGGACCCTACGAGCAGTACTTC
. . TRBJ2-7 TRBV28 CASRPGTPTYEQYF TGTGCCAGCAGGCCCGGGACTCCTACCTACGAGCAGTACTTC
. . TRBJ2-1 TRBV5-8 CARGGRSYNEQFF TGTGCCAGAGGCGGGCGATCCTACAATGAGCAGTTCTTC
. . TRBJ2-1 TRBV11-3 CASSLGGLGSNEQFF TGTGCCAGCAGCTTAGGGGGACTTGGGAGCAATGAGCAGTTCTTC
. . TRBJ1-4 TRBV6-5 CASSYFRGLTNEKLFF TGTGCCAGCAGTTACTTCCGGGGGTTAACTAATGAAAAACTGTTTTTT
. . TRBJ1-2 TRBV27 CASSLSDSPYGYTF TGTGCCAGCAGTTTATCGGACAGCCCTTATGGCTACACCTTC
. . TRBJ2-3 TRBV29-1 CSVAVGSRTDTQYF TGCAGCGTCGCGGTGGGGAGCCGCACAGATACGCAGTATTTT
. . TRBJ1-2 TRBV7-2 CASSLDGAFGRGYTF TGTGCCAGCAGCTTAGACGGCGCGTTCGGGAGGGGCTACACCTTC
TRBD1 . TRBJ1-1 TRBV4-2 CASSQDADRFDTEAFF TGTGCCAGCAGCCAAGATGCGGACAGGTTCGACACTGAAGCTTTCTTT
. . TRBJ2-7 TRBV6-6 CASSYSGQGYEQYF TGTGCCAGCAGTTACTCGGGGCAGGGCTACGAGCAGTACTTC
. once TRBJ1-3 TRBV15 CATKPGSGNTIYF TGTGCCACCAAACCGGGCTCTGGAAACACCATATATTTT
TRBD2 once TRBJ2-1 TRBV11-3 CASSLETSGGRGEQFF TGTGCCAGCAGCTTAGAGACTAGCGGGGGTAGGGGTGAGCAGTTCTTC
. . TRBJ2-7 TRBV6-5 CASSVPGEQYF TGTGCCAGCAGTGTCCCGGGTGAGCAGTACTTC
TRBD2 once TRBJ2-1 TRBV5-1 CASSLGAGGQDNEQFF TGCGCCAGCAGCTTGGGGGCGGGAGGGCAGGACAATGAGCAGTTCTTC
TRBD2 . TRBJ2-5 TRBV4-1 CASSQALAGAPNQETQYF TGCGCCAGCAGCCAAGCACTAGCGGGGGCCCCCAACCAAGAGACCCAGTACTTC
. once TRBJ1-5 TRBV5-3 CARSGPRGLNQPQHF TGTGCCAGAAGCGGCCCCAGGGGACTCAATCAGCCCCAGCATTTT
. . TRBJ1-1 TRBV9 CASSVALGEGRMNTEAFF TGTGCCAGCAGCGTAGCTCTGGGGGAGGGCCGGATGAACACTGAAGCTTTCTTT
. . TRBJ1-1 TRBV6-5 CASSYSNRNTEAFF TGTGCCAGCAGTTACTCGAACAGGAACACTGAAGCTTTCTTT
. . TRBJ1-1 TRBV27 CASSPGWSEAFF TGTGCCAGCAGTCCCGGATGGAGCGAAGCTTTCTTT
. . TRBJ2-7 TRBV7-3 CASSLQGGPSYEQYF TGTGCCAGCAGCCTTCAAGGTGGACCATCCTACGAGCAGTACTTC
. . TRBJ2-1 TRBV9 CASSVLGDNEQFF TGTGCCAGCAGCGTACTAGGGGACAATGAGCAGTTCTTC
. . TRBJ1-4 TRBV4-3 CASSQAWAGTNEKLFF TGCGCCAGCAGCCAAGCGTGGGCAGGGACTAATGAAAAACTGTTTTTT
. once TRBJ1-1 TRBV29-1 CSVAGYMNTEAFF TGCAGCGTTGCGGGATATATGAACACTGAAGCTTTCTTT
TRBD1 . TRBJ1-2 TRBV4-1 CASSPEGASYGYTF TGCGCCAGCAGCCCCGAGGGGGCTAGCTATGGCTACACCTTC
. . TRBJ1-4 TRBV5-6 CASSLRWAGNEKLFF TGTGCCAGCAGCTTGCGGTGGGCGGGGAATGAAAAACTGTTTTTT
TRBD1 . TRBJ2-5 TRBV2 CAGQAYQETQYF TGTGCCGGACAGGCGTACCAAGAGACCCAGTACTTC
TRBD1 . TRBJ2-7 TRBV11-2 CASSLRQGEYEQYF TGTGCCAGCAGCTTAAGGCAGGGGGAATACGAGCAGTACTTC
TRBD1 . TRBJ1-2 TRBV6-6 CASSYLPPGTGTGYTF TGTGCCAGCAGTTACTTGCCTCCCGGGACAGGGACTGGCTACACCTTC
. . TRBJ2-5 TRBV10-3 CAMRGDQETQYF TGTGCCATGAGGGGGGACCAAGAGACCCAGTACTTC
TRBD1 . TRBJ1-6 TRBV7-2 CASSPRGTLGNSPLHF TGTGCCAGCAGCCCCAGGGGGACACTGGGAAATTCACCCCTCCACTTT
. . TRBJ2-3 TRBV5-1 CASRQTTDTQYF TGCGCCAGCCGACAGACCACAGATACGCAGTATTTT
. . TRBJ1-4 TRBV11-2 CASSSKLTGTGNEKLFF TGTGCCAGCAGCTCCAAACTTACAGGGACGGGAAATGAAAAACTGTTTTTT
. . TRBJ1-2 TRBV28 CASSYRDSYGYTF TGTGCCAGCAGTTACAGGGATTCCTATGGCTACACCTTC
. few TRBJ1-2 TRBV28 CASRRDYGYTF TGTGCCAGCCGACGGGATTATGGCTACACCTTC
TRBD1 few TRBJ1-1 TRBV7-9 CASSLADRENTEAFF TGTGCCAGCAGCTTAGCTGACAGGGAGAACACTGAAGCTTTCTTT
. . TRBJ2-3 TRBV6-1 CASGFRKDTQYF TGTGCCAGCGGGTTTCGTAAGGATACGCAGTATTTT
. . TRBJ1-1 TRBV5-1 CASSLDWVAEAFF TGCGCCAGCAGCTTGGACTGGGTCGCTGAAGCTTTCTTT
. . TRBJ2-3 TRBV28 CASSLYYSFTDTQYF TGTGCCAGCAGTTTGTACTATAGTTTCACAGATACGCAGTATTTT
. . TRBJ2-5 TRBV30 CAWNGLEKGTQYF TGTGCCTGGAATGGGCTCGAGAAGGGGACCCAGTACTTC
TRBD1 . TRBJ2-1 TRBV5-4 CASSLVSWQGAGNEQFF TGTGCCAGCAGCTTGGTATCGTGGCAGGGGGCGGGGAATGAGCAGTTCTTC
TRBD2 . TRBJ2-1 TRBV9 CASSVGALAGTDNEQFF TGTGCCAGCAGCGTAGGCGCCCTAGCGGGTACTGACAATGAGCAGTTCTTC
. once TRBJ1-3 TRBV9 CASSVEARVSGNTIYF TGTGCCAGCAGCGTAGAAGCTCGAGTCTCTGGAAACACCATATATTTT
. once TRBJ1-1 TRBV18 CASSPPLSMNTEAFF TGTGCCAGCTCACCACCGCTAAGCATGAACACTGAAGCTTTCTTT
. . TRBJ2-5 TRBV7-9 CASSLGGDTKETQYF TGTGCCAGCAGCCTAGGAGGGGACACGAAAGAGACCCAGTACTTC